A single sample is the source of the 4 T cell receptor beta chains below, sequenced in a study of blood T cell repertoires in COVID-19. TCRdb keeps only in-frame clones here, not all; method: immunoSEQ multiplex PCR. The sample records some 150,000 clones, over 75% being singletons. The sample comprised peripheral blood. All receptors derive from a man between 60 and 75 years old with COVID-19, enrolled during active disease.

V usage is TRBV7-2 and J usage is TRBJ1-4; tentatively, D is TRBD1 (6 bases). This CDR3 spans 13 amino acids. Germline V gives CDR1 SGHTA, CDR2 FQGNSA. Trimming cost V 1 base and J 8 bases, with 8 bases left between them. The CDR3 bases are TGTGCCAGCAGCTTAGGTCAGGGGGAAAAACTGTTTTTT. It yields the protein CASSLGQGEKLFF.

The rearrangement joins TRBV11-2 to TRBJ1-2, with 7 bases lining up with TRBD1. CDR1 is SGHAT and CDR2 is FQNNGV in the germline V gene. This CDR3 region has 16 residues. V shed 6 bases, J shed 6 bases, and the junction held 16 bases outside the gene matches. The chain's CDR3 is CASRRPFLQGRNGYTF. The CDR3 region has the DNA TGTGCCAGCAGAAGGCCCTTTCTACAGGGGCGGAATGGCTACACCTTC. The full variable domain, completed using reference TRBV11-2 and TRBJ1-2, is EAGVAQSPRYKIIEKRQSVAFWCNPISGHATLYWYQQILGQGPKLLIQFQNNGVVDDSQLPKDRFSAERLKGVDSTLKIQPAKLEDSAVYLCASRRPFLQGRNGYTFGSGTRLTVV.

This chain links TRBV5-6 with TRBJ1-2; D uncertain. The CDR3 contains 12 residues. Trimming pared 0 bases from V and 6 bases from J, leaving 6 bases between. From germline, CDR1 is SGHDT and CDR2 YYEEEE. The CDR3 here is CASSLASNGYTF. Here the CDR3 DNA reads TGTGCCAGCAGCTTGGCATCTAATGGCTACACCTTC. Filled out from reference TRBV5-6 and TRBJ1-2, the complete variable domain reads DAGVTQSPTHLIKTRGQQVTLRCSPKSGHDTVSWYQQALGQGPQFIFQYYEEEERQRGNFPDRFSGHQFPNYSSELNVNALLLGDSALYLCASSLASNGYTFGSGTRLTVV.

The chain has TRBV7-2 and TRBJ1-4; no clear D gene. Trimming stripped 1 base from V and 0 bases from J, with 6 bases between. The CDR3 contains 15 residues. Per germline, CDR1 SGHTA and CDR2 FQGNSA. The chain's CDR3 is CASSLEQTTNEKLFF. CDR3 in DNA: TGTGCCAGCAGCTTAGAACAGACAACTAATGAAAAACTGTTTTTT.